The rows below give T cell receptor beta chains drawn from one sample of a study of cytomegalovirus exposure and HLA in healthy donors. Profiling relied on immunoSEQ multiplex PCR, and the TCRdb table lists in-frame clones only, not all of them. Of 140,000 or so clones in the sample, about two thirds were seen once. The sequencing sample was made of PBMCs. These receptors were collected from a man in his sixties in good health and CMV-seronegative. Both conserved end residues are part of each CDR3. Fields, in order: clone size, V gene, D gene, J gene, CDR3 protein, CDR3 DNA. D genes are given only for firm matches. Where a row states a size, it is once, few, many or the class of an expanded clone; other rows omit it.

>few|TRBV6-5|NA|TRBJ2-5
CASNVRPEGTQYF
TGTGCCAGCAACGTGCGGCCGGAGGGGACCCAGTACTTC
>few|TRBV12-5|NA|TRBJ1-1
CASGLFVGGGARAEAFF
TGTGCTAGTGGTTTGTTTGTAGGAGGGGGGGCTCGCGCTGAAGCTTTCTTT
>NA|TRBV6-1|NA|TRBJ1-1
CATYREMNTEAFF
TGTGCCACATACAGGGAGATGAACACTGAAGCTTTCTTT
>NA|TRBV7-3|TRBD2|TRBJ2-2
CASSEGLADTGELFF
TGTGCCAGCAGCGAGGGACTAGCTGACACCGGGGAGCTGTTTTTT
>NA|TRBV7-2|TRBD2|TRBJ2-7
CASSLGVGGLAGYEQYF
TGTGCCAGCAGCTTAGGGGTGGGGGGACTAGCGGGCTACGAGCAGTACTTC
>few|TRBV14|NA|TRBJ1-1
CASSQGRRGAFF
TGTGCCAGCAGCCAAGGACGGAGGGGAGCTTTCTTT
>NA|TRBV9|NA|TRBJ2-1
CASSPGTNTRSSYNEQFF
TGTGCCAGCAGCCCTGGGACAAATACAAGAAGCTCCTACAATGAGCAGTTCTTC
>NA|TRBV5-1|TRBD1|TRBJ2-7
CASSLVPGQGYEQYF
TGCGCCAGCAGCTTGGTGCCGGGACAGGGCTACGAGCAGTACTTC
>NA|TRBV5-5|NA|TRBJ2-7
CASSPTGHTDYEQYF
TGTGCCAGCAGCCCGACTGGACATACGGACTACGAGCAGTACTTC
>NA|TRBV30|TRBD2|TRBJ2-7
CAWSATSGSSYEQYF
TGTGCCTGGAGTGCGACTAGCGGGAGCTCCTACGAGCAGTACTTC
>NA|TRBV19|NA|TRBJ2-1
CASSSPGGRAYNEQFF
TGTGCCAGTAGTAGCCCCGGAGGGCGAGCCTACAATGAGCAGTTCTTC
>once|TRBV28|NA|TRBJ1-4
CASSLTNREGTNEKLFF
TGTGCCAGCAGTCTGACGAACAGGGAAGGAACTAATGAAAAACTGTTTTTT
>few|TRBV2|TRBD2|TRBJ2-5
CASSRLAIQETQYF
TGTGCCAGCAGTAGACTAGCGATCCAAGAGACCCAGTACTTC
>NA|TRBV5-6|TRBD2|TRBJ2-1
CASSWGGNEQFF
TGTGCCAGCAGCTGGGGGGGCAATGAGCAGTTCTTC
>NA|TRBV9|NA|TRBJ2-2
CASSGSGFGGELFF
TGTGCCAGCAGCGGGTCAGGGTTTGGCGGGGAGCTGTTTTTT
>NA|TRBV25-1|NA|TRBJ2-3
CASSESRSPGSADTQYF
TGTGCCAGCAGTGAATCCCGCTCACCGGGGAGTGCAGATACGCAGTATTTT
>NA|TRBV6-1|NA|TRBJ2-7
CASRVTAYEQYF
TGTGCCAGCAGAGTAACAGCCTACGAGCAGTACTTC
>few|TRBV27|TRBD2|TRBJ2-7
CASSPSGGRSYEQYF
TGTGCCAGCAGTCCCTCGGGCGGGAGATCCTACGAGCAGTACTTC
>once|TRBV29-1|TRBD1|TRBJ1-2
CSAGQGSYGYTF
TGCAGCGCCGGACAGGGATCCTATGGCTACACCTTC
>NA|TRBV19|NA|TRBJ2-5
CASSSQETQYF
TGTGCCAGTAGTTCTCAAGAGACCCAGTACTTC
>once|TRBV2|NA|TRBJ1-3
CASSEYRVGGITIYF
TGTGCCAGCAGTGAATATCGGGTGGGGGGGATCACCATATATTTT
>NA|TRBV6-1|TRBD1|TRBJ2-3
CASSKGQGVLTDTQYF
TGTGCCAGCAGTAAAGGACAGGGCGTTTTGACAGATACGCAGTATTTT